This T cell receptor (beta chain) originates from a study of T cell repertoires in cytomegalovirus infection. The CDR3 is 17 residues long. Germline CDR1 and CDR2: MNHNS and SASEGT. TCRdb re-analysed the reads in MiXCR, keeping a single row per CDR3 protein. The sample holds about 680,000 distinct CDR3 sequences, 24% seen once. As to this clonotype: One base away lies a much larger clone, so this may be a sequencing read error.

This TCR derives from a human donor in good health (CMV status not recorded). Some clones in this sample may be carry-over from other donors' samples. The chain is built from TRBV6-1 and TRBJ2-6, with 11 bases matching TRBD1. Sequencing used CD8+ T cells from PBMCs. The CDR3 sequence is CASSHVGQGAGTNVLTF. In DNA, the CDR3 is TGTGCCAGCAGCCACGTTGGACAGGGGGCTGGGACCAACGTCCTGACTTTC.